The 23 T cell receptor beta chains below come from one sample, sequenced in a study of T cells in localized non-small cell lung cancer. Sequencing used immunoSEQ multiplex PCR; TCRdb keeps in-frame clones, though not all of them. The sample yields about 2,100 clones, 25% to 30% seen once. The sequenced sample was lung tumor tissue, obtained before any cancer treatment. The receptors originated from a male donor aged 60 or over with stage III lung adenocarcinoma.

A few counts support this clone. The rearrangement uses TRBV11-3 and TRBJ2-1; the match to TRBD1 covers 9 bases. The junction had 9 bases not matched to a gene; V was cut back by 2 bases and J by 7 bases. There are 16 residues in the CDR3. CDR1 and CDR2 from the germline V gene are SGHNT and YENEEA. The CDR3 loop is CASSLTGGAGMNEQFF. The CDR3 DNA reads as TGTGCCAGCAGCTTAACAGGGGGCGCGGGGATGAATGAGCAGTTCTTC.

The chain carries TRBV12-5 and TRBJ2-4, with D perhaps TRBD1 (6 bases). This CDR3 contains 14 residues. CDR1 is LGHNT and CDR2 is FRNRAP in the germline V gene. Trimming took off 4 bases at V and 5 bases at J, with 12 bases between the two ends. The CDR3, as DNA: TGTGCTAGTGGTTCGGGGACAACCCAAAACATTCAGTACTTC. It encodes CASGSGTTQNIQYF.

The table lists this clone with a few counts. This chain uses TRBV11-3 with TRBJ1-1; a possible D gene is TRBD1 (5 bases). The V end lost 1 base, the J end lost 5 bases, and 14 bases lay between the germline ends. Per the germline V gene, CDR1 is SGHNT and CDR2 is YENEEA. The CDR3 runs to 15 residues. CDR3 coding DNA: TGTGCCAGCAGCTTAGTACGGGGGGAAGGGACTGAAGCTTTCTTT. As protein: CASSLVRGEGTEAFF.

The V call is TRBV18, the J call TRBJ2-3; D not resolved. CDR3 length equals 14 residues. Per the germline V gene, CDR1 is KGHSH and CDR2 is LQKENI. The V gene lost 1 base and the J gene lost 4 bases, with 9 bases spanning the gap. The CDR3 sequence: CASSPRADPDTQYF. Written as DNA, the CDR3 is TGTGCCAGCTCACCACGGGCGGATCCAGATACGCAGTATTTT.

CDR3: CASRGRVTDTQYF. CDR3 bases: TGTGCCAGTAGGGGCAGGGTTACAGATACGCAGTATTTT. V gene TRBV19 combines with J gene TRBJ2-3; D might be TRBD1 (5 bases). Looked up from germline, CDR1 is LNHDA and CDR2 is SQIVND (reference sequence). V lost 6 bases to trimming and J lost 3 bases, with 10 bases between them. CDR3 length: 13 residues.

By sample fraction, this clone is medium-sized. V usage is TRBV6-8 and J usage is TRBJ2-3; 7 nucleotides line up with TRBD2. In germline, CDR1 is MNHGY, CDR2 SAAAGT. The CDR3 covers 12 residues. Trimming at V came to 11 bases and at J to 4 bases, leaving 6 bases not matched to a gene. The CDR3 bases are TGTGCCGCCACTAGCGACCCAGATACGCAGTATTTT. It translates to CAATSDPDTQYF.

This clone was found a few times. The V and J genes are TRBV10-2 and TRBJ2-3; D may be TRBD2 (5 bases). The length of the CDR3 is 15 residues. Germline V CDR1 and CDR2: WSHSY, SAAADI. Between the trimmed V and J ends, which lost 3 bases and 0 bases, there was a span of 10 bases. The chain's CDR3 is CASSDPGSSTDTQYF. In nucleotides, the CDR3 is TGCGCCAGCAGTGACCCGGGATCTAGCACAGATACGCAGTATTTT.

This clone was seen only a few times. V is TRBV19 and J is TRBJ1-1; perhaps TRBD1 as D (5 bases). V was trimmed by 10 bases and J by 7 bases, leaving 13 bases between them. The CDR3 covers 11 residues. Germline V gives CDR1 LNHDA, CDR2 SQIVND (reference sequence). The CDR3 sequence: CATSDIDEAFF. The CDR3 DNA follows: TGTGCCACCTCGGACATAGATGAAGCTTTCTTT.

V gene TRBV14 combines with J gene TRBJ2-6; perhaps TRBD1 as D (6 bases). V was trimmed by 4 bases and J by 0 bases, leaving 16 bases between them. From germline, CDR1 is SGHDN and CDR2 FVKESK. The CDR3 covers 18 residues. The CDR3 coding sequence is TGTGCCAGCAGCCGCCTTCAGGGGTCTGACTCTGGGGCCAACGTCCTGACTTTC. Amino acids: CASSRLQGSDSGANVLTF.

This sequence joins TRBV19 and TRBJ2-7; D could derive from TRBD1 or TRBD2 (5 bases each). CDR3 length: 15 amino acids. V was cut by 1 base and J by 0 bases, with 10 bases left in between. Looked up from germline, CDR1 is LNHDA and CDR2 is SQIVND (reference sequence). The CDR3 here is CASSIGAGSSYEQYF. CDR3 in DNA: TGTGCCAGTAGTATAGGGGCAGGGAGCTCCTACGAGCAGTACTTC.

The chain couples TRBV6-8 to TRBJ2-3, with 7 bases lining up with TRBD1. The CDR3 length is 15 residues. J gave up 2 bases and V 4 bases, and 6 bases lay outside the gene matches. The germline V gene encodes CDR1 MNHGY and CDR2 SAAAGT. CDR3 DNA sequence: TGTGCCAGCAGTTCGGGACAGCGGATCACAGATACGCAGTATTTT. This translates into CASSSGQRITDTQYF.

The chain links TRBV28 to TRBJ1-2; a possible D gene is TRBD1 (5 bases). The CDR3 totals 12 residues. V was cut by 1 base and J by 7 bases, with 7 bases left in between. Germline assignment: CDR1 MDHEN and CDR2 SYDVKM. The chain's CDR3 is CASSLYTGGYTF. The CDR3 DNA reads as TGTGCCAGCAGTTTATATACAGGTGGCTACACCTTC.

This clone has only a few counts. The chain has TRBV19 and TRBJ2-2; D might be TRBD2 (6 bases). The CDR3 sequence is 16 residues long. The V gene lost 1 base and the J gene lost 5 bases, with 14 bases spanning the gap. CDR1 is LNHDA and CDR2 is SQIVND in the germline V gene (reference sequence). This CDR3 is CASSIGRRAGTGELFF. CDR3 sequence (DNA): TGTGCCAGTAGTATAGGCCGGAGGGCGGGGACCGGGGAGCTGTTTTTT.

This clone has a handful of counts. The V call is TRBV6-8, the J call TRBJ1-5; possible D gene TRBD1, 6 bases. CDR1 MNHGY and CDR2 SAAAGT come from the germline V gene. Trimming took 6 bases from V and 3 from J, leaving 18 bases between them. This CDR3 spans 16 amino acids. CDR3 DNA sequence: TGTGCCAGCAGGAACACAGGGTGGGGGGACAATCAGCCCCAGCATTTT. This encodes CASRNTGWGDNQPQHF.

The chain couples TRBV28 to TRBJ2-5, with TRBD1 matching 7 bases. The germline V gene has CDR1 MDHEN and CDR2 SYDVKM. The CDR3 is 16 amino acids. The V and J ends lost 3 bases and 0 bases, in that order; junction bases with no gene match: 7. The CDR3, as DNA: TGTGCCAGCAGTTTTAGGGGCAGGGGGTACCAAGAGACCCAGTACTTC. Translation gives CASSFRGRGYQETQYF.

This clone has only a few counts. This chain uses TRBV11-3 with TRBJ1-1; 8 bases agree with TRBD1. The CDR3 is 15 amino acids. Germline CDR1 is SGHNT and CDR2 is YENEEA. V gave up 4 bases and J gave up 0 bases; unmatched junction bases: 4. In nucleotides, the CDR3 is TGTGCCAGCAGCTCCCGGACAGGGATGAACACTGAAGCTTTCTTT. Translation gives CASSSRTGMNTEAFF.

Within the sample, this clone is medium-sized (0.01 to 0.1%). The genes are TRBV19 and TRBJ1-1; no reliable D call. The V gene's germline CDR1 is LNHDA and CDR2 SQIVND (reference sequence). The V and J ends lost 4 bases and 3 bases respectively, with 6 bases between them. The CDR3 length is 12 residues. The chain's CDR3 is CASSNTYTEAFF. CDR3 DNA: TGTGCCAGTAGTAACACCTACACTGAAGCTTTCTTT.

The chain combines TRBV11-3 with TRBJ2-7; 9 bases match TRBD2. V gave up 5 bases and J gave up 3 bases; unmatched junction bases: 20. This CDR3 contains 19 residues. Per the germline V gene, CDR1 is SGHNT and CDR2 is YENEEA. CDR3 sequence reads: CASSLRTSALGGEGYEQYF. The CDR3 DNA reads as TGTGCCAGCAGCCTCAGGACTAGCGCCTTAGGAGGGGAGGGCTACGAGCAGTACTTC.

CDR3 residues: CASSGYSGEPQYF. The CDR3 DNA is TGTGCCAGCAGTGGCTATTCAGGGGAGCCCCAGTACTTC. This sequence joins TRBV25-1 and TRBJ2-5, with D possibly TRBD1 on 6 matching bases. Germline-derived CDR1 and CDR2 are MGHDK and SYGVNS. The CDR3 consists of 13 residues. V dropped 4 bases and J dropped 9 bases, with 15 bases sitting between them.

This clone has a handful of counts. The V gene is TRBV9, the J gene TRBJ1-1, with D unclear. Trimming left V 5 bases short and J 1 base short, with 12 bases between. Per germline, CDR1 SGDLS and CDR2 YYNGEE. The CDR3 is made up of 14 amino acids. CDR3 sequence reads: CASSELVRNTEAFF. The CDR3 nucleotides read TGTGCCAGCAGTGAATTAGTACGGAACACTGAAGCTTTCTTT.

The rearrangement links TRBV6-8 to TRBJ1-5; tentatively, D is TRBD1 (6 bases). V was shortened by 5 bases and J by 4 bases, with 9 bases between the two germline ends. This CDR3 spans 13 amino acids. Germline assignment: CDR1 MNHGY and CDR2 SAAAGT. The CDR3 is CASSAQGNQPQHF. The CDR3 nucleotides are TGTGCCAGCAGTGCGCAGGGGAATCAGCCCCAGCATTTT.

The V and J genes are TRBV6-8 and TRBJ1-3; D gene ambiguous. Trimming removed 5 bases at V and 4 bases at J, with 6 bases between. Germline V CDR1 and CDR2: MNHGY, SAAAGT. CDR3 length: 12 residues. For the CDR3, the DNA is TGTGCCAGCAGTACTGGAGGAAACACCATATATTTT. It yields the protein CASSTGGNTIYF.

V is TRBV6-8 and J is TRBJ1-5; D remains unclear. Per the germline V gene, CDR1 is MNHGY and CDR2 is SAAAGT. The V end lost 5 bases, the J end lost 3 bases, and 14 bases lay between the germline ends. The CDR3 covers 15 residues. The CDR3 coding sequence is TGTGCCAGCAGTACCCGGCCCGTCAACAATCAGCCCCAGCATTTT. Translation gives CASSTRPVNNQPQHF.